This T cell receptor beta chain was sequenced for a study of blood T cell repertoires in COVID-19. V was pared by 3 bases and J by 6 bases, with 2 bases of the junction left unmatched. The CDR3 length is 13 residues. Produced via immunoSEQ multiplex PCR; TCRdb's table is partial and in-frame only. This sample carries around 60,000 clones, 65% to 90% of them seen once, and the ten largest clones take around 9.6%. The receptor was derived from a man aged 50 to 60 with COVID-19, enrolled during active disease. The V gene is TRBV12-3 or TRBV12-4, the J gene TRBJ2-1; 7 positions agree with TRBD1. The material sequenced was peripheral blood. CDR3 coding DNA: TGTGCCAGCAGTTTTGGGACAGCCAATGAGCAGTTCTTC. As protein: CASSFGTANEQFF.